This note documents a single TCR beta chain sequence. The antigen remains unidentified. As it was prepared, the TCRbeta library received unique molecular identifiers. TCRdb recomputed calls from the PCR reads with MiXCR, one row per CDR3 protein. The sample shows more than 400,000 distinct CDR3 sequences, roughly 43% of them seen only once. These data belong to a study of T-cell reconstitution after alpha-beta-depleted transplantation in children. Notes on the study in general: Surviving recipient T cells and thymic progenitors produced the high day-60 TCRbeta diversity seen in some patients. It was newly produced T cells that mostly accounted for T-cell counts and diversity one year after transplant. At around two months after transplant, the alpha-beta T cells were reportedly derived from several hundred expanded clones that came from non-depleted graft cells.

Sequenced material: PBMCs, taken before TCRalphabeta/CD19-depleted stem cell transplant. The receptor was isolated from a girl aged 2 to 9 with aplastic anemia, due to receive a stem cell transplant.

The CDR3 loop reads CASSPPRVGSYNEQFF. The CDR3 DNA sequence: TGTGCCAGCTCACCACCTAGGGTGGGCTCCTACAATGAGCAGTTCTTC. The rearrangement joins TRBV18 to TRBJ2-1, with D uncertain. V lost 0 bases to trimming and J lost 0 bases, with 9 bases between them. Germline V gene lookup returns CDR1 KGHSH and CDR2 LQKENI. The CDR3 extends over 16 amino acids.